A single sample gave rise to the 5 T cell receptor beta chains below, sequenced in a study of blood T cell repertoires in COVID-19. Clones were read by immunoSEQ multiplex PCR, and TCRdb kept only the in-frame ones, dropping some. The table has 200,000 to 300,000 clones, approximately 86% seen once. The source material was peripheral blood. Receptors were obtained from a man under 40 with active or convalescent COVID-19.

The gene calls are TRBV5-5 and TRBJ1-4; no clear D gene. Germline V gene lookup returns CDR1 SGHKS and CDR2 YYEKEE (reference sequence). V dropped 4 bases and J dropped 0 bases, with 7 bases sitting between them. The CDR3 length is 14 residues. The CDR3 is CASSLQATNEKLFF. DNA of the CDR3: TGTGCCAGCAGCCTGCAGGCAACTAATGAAAAACTGTTTTTT.

The chain recombines TRBV3-1 (or the pseudogene TRBV3-2) with TRBJ2-2; 9 bases fit TRBD1. The CDR3 runs 17 residues. Trimming took 4 bases from V and 8 from J; bases not matched to a gene: 14. The germline V gene has CDR1 LGHDT and CDR2 YNNKEL (reference sequence). CDR3 DNA: TGTGCCAGCAGCCCGCGCCCGGGACAGGGTTCGCCAGGGGAGCTGTTTTTT. Translation gives CASSPRPGQGSPGELFF.

The chain carries TRBV18 and TRBJ1-4, with 7 bases that match TRBD1. Germline CDR1 is KGHSH and CDR2 is LQKENI. This CDR3 region has 15 residues. Germline trimming cut 3 bases from V and 8 bases from J; bases unmatched to any gene: 9. DNA of the CDR3: TGTGCCAGCTCACCGGGAGAAGGGGGCAAGGAAAAACTGTTTTTT. Its protein product is CASSPGEGGKEKLFF.

The rearrangement joins TRBV7-2 to TRBJ1-5; D possibly corresponds to TRBD1 (5 bases). Trimming pared 6 bases from V and 4 bases from J, leaving 13 bases between. The CDR3 runs to 14 residues. CDR1 and CDR2 from the germline V gene are SGHTA and FQGNSA. The CDR3 loop reads CASSPRQTNQPQHF. The DNA for the CDR3 is TGTGCCAGCAGTCCCCGACAGACAAATCAGCCCCAGCATTTT.

CDR3: CAISVRGIGTDTQYF. The CDR3 DNA reads TGTGCCATCAGTGTTAGGGGGATAGGCACAGATACGCAGTATTTT. The rearrangement joins TRBV10-3 to TRBJ2-3; the D gene is possibly TRBD1 (6 bases). Germline lookup yields CDR1 ENHRY and CDR2 SYGVKD. This CDR3 contains 15 residues. The ends were cut back, 4 bases at V and 1 base at J, with 12 bases in the middle.